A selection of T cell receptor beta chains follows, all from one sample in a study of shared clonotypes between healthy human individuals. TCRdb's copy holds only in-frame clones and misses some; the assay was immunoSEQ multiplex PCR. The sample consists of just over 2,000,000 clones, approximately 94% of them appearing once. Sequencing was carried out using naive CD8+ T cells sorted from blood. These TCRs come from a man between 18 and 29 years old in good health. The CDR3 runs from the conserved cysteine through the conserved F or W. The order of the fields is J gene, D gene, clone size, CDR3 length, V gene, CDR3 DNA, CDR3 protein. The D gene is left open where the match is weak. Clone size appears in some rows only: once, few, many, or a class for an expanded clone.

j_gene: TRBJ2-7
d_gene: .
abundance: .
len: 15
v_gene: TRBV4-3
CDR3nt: TGCGCCAGCAGCCAAGATCGGGCGGCACCCTACGAGCAGTACTTC
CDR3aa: CASSQDRAAPYEQYF

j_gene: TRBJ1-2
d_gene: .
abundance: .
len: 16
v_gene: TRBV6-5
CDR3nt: TGTGCCAGCAGTTTCTCTGGTGGAGCCAACGCCTATGGCTACACCTTC
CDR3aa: CASSFSGGANAYGYTF

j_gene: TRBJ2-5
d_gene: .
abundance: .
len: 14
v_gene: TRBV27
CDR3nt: TGTGCCAGTTTCGGACTAAGGCTAGGGGAGACCCAGTACTTC
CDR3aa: CASFGLRLGETQYF

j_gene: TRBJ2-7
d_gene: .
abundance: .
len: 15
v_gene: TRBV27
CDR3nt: TGTGCCAGCAGTTTAACGGGGAGCAATAGGTACGAGCAGTACTTC
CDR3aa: CASSLTGSNRYEQYF

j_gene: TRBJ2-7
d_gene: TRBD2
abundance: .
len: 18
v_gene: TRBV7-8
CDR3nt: TGTGCCAGCAGCTTAGCGGAGGCGGGACTAGCCGCCTCTTACGAGCAGTACTTC
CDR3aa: CASSLAEAGLAASYEQYF

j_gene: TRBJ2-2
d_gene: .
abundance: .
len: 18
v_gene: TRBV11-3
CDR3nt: TGTGCCAGCAGCCGTGAAGCGGGCCTACTTACAAACACCGGGGAGCTGTTTTTT
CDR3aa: CASSREAGLLTNTGELFF

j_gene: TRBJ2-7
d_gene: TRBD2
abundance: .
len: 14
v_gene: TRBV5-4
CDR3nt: TGTGCCAGCAGCTTGGTGGCGGGGGACTACGAGCAGTACTTC
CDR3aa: CASSLVAGDYEQYF

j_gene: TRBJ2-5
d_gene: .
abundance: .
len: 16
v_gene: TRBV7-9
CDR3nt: TGTGCCAGCAGCAATATTAGGACAGAGCGACAAGAGACCCAGTACTTC
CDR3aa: CASSNIRTERQETQYF

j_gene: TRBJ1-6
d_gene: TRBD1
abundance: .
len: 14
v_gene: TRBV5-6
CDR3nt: TGTGCCAGCAGCTTTCAGGGGGGTAATTCACCCCTCCACTTT
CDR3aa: CASSFQGGNSPLHF

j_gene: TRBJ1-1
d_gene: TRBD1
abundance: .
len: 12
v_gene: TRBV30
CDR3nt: TGTGCCTGGCGGCAGGGGGGCACTGAAGCTTTCTTT
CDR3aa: CAWRQGGTEAFF

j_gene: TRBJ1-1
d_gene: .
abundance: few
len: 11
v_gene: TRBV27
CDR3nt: TGTGCCAGCAGTTTAGGCACTGAAGCTTTCTTT
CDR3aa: CASSLGTEAFF

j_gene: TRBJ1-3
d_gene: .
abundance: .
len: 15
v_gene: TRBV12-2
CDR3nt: TGTGCAAGTCGCTTCCCTAACAGGGCTGGAAACACCATATATTTT
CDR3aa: CASRFPNRAGNTIYF

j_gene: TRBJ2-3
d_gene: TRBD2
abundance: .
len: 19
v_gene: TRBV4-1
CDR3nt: TGCGCCAGCAGCCAAGACATTCTATCTCGGGAGGGTTGGACAGATACGCAGTATTTT
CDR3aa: CASSQDILSREGWTDTQYF

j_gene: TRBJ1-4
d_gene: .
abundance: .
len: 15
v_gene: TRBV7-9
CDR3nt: TGTGCCAGCAGCCTAAGCGACAGCCCTAATGAAAAACTGTTTTTT
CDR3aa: CASSLSDSPNEKLFF

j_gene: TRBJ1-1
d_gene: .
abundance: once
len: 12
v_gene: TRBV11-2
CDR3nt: TGTGCCAGCAGCTACGACAGCTCTGAAGCTTTCTTT
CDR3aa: CASSYDSSEAFF

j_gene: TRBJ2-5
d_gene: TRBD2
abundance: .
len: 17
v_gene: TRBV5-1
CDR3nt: TGCGCCAGCAGCTTGGCCATATTGGGAGGGCTTCATGAGACCCAGTACTTC
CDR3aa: CASSLAILGGLHETQYF

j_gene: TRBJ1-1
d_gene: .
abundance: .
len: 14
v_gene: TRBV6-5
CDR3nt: TGTGCCAGCAGTTACAGACGGGGGGACACTGAAGCTTTCTTT
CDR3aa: CASSYRRGDTEAFF

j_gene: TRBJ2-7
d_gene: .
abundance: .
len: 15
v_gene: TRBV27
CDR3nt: TGTGCCAGCAGTTTATCGACGGGACCCCCGTCCGAGCAGTACTTC
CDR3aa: CASSLSTGPPSEQYF

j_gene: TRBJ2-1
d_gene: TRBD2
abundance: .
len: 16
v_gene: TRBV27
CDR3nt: TGTGCCAGCAGTTTCGTAGCGGGAAGCTCCTACAATGAGCAGTTCTTC
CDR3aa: CASSFVAGSSYNEQFF

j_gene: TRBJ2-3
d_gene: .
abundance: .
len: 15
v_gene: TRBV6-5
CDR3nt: TGTGCCAGCAGTTACTCGGCGAGCGGCACAGATACGCAGTATTTT
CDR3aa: CASSYSASGTDTQYF

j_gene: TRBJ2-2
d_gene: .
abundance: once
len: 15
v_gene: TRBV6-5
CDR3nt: TGTGCCAGCAGCACTATAATACAGGGTCCCGGGGAGCTGTTTTTT
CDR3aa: CASSTIIQGPGELFF

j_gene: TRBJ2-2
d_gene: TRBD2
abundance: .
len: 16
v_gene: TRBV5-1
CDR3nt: TGCGCCAGCAGCTTGGACGGGGGGTACAACACCGGGGAGCTGTTTTTT
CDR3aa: CASSLDGGYNTGELFF

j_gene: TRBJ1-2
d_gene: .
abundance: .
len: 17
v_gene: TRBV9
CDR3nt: TGTGCCAGCGACGGCCTAGAGGGGCCCCAACTTAACTATGGCTACACCTTC
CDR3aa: CASDGLEGPQLNYGYTF

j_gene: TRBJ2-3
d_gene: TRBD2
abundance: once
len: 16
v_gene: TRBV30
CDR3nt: TGTGCCTGGAGTGTACTGGGACTAGCGAGCCCAGATACGCAGTATTTT
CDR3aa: CAWSVLGLASPDTQYF

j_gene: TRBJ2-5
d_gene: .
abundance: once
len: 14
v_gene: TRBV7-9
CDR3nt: TGTGCCAGCAGCTACCGGTCACCCCAAGAGACCCAGTACTTC
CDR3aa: CASSYRSPQETQYF